This T cell receptor (beta chain) was sequenced for a study of neoadjuvant anti-PD-1 for oral cavity cancer. Germline trimming cut 2 bases from V and 7 bases from J; bases unmatched to any gene: 2. Germline V CDR1 and CDR2: MNHEY, SVGAGI. The CDR3 contains 14 residues. This clone was observed a few times. Stated time point: after neoadjuvant nivolumab, at surgical resection. TCRdb's copy holds only in-frame clones and misses some; the assay was immunoSEQ multiplex PCR. The table includes around 21,000 clones, roughly 45% detected once. This sample comprised tumor tissue, obtained after nivolumab (anti-PD-1) treatment. The receptor was isolated from a person between 35 and 79 years old with oral cavity squamous cell carcinoma. J is TRBJ2-3 and V is TRBV6-5; 11 nucleotides line up with TRBD1. As DNA, the CDR3 is TGTGCCAGCAGTTACGGGGACAGGGGGTATACGCAGTATTTT. Translated: CASSYGDRGYTQYF.